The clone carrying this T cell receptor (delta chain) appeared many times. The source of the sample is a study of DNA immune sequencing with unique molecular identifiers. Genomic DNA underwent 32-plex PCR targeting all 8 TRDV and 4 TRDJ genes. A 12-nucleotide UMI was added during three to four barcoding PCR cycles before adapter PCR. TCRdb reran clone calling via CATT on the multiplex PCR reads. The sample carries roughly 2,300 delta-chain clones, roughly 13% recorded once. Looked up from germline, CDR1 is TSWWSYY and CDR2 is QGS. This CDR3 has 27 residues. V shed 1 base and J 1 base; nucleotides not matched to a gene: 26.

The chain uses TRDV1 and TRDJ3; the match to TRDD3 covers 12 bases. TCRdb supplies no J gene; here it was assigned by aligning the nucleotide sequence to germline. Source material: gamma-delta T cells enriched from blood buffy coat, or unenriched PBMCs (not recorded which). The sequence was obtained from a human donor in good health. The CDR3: CALGEPSSYVPLGTGGYSSWDTRQMFF. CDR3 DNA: TGTGCTCTTGGGGAACCCTCTTCCTACGTCCCGCTTGGAACTGGGGGATACTCTTCCTGGGACACCCGACAGATGTTTTTC.